The clone carrying this TCR beta chain was seen repeatedly, ten times or more. This sample was taken from a study of early T cells in non-severe SARS-CoV-2 infection. Germline V gene lookup returns CDR1 KGHSH and CDR2 LQKENI. CDR3 length: 15 amino acids. V was clipped by 4 bases and J by 7 bases; unmatched bases: 8. Separate cDNA molecules each had unique molecular identifiers attached to them. TCRdb passed the 5' RACE reads through MiXCR, listing each CDR3 protein once. This table holds about 40,000 distinct CDR3 sequences, around 6.3% found once. The chain couples TRBV18 to TRBJ2-1; 9 nucleotides agree with TRBD1. The sequenced sample was whole blood, obtained at baseline. The source is an adult who was a healthcare worker with PCR-confirmed SARS-CoV-2 infection or an uninfected control (not recorded which). CDR3 sequence (DNA): TGTGCCAGCTCACGCACCGGGACAGGGAGGAATGAGCAGTTCTTC. It is translated as CASSRTGTGRNEQFF. The complete variable domain, with remaining parts taken from reference TRBV18 and TRBJ2-1, reads NAGVMQNPRHLVRRRGQEARLRCSPMKGHSHVYWYRQLPEEGLKFMVYLQKENIIDESGMPKERFSAEFPKEGPSILRIQQVVRGDSAAYFCASSRTGTGRNEQFFGPGTRLTVL.